The 32 T cell receptor beta chains reported below all come from one sample, sequenced in a study of blood T cell repertoires in COVID-19. TCRdb's copy holds only in-frame clones and misses some; the assay was immunoSEQ multiplex PCR. The sample includes 230,000 or so clones, 84% seen only once; the top ten take roughly 21%. Specimen: peripheral blood. All receptors come from a man between 25 and 39 years old with active or convalescent COVID-19.

The chain carries TRBV3-1 (or the pseudogene TRBV3-2) and TRBJ2-7, with D uncertain. V lost 0 bases and J lost 3, with 6 bases in between. This CDR3 spans 13 amino acids. The germline CDR1 and CDR2 sequences are LGHDT and YNNKEL (reference sequence). The CDR3 region is CASSQDPNYEQYF. The CDR3 DNA follows: TGTGCCAGCAGCCAAGATCCCAACTACGAGCAGTACTTC.

The gene calls are TRBV7-9 and TRBJ1-5; 7 bases line up with TRBD1. CDR3 length: 14 residues. From germline, CDR1 is SEHNR and CDR2 FQNEAQ (reference sequence). V shed 7 bases, J shed 4 bases, and the junction held 7 bases outside the gene matches. In DNA form, the CDR3 reads TGTGCCAGCAAAGGAGGGGGCCCTAATCAGCCCCAGCATTTT. Residues: CASKGGGPNQPQHF.

This chain joins TRBV4-1 and TRBJ2-1; 8 bases line up with TRBD2. CDR3 length: 15 residues. The trim removed 5 bases at V and 7 bases at J, leaving 10 bases unmatched. CDR1 is MGHRA, CDR2 YSYEKL, per germline. The CDR3 here is CASSSSGGGGNEQFF. CDR3 nucleotide sequence: TGCGCCAGCAGCTCCAGCGGGGGAGGGGGGAATGAGCAGTTCTTC.

The chain combines TRBV29-1 with TRBJ1-1; tentative D call: TRBD1 (5 bases). V lost 7 bases, J lost 10 bases, and 16 bases lay in between. This CDR3 has 11 residues. Germline assignment: CDR1 SQVTM and CDR2 ANQGSEA. The CDR3 sequence: CSAGSGGGAFF. CDR3 DNA sequence: TGCAGCGCCGGGAGTGGGGGGGGAGCTTTCTTT. The full variable domain, in which reference TRBV29-1 and TRBJ1-1 provide the parts outside the CDR3, is SAVISQKPSRDICQRGTSLTIQCQVDSQVTMMFWYRQQPGQSLTLIATANQGSEATYESGFVIDKFPISRPNLTFSTLTVSNMSPEDSSIYLCSAGSGGGAFFGQGTRLTVV.

The CDR3 sequence is CASSFPAGGRADTQYF. The CDR3 DNA follows: TGTGCCAGCAGCTTTCCGGCGGGGGGTCGGGCAGATACGCAGTATTTT. The genes are TRBV5-6 and TRBJ2-3; 8 bases agree with TRBD2. Germline CDR1 is SGHDT and CDR2 is YYEEEE. The length of the CDR3 is 16 residues. The V segment lost 2 bases and the J segment 4 bases; nucleotides outside the gene matches: 9.

The chain employs TRBV5-1 and TRBJ2-7; tentative D call: TRBD1 (6 bases). This CDR3 spans 14 amino acids. V lost 0 bases to trimming and J lost 3 bases, with 10 bases between them. Looked up from germline, CDR1 is SGHRS and CDR2 is YFSETQ. CDR3: CASSLDTGNYEQYF. The CDR3 nucleotides are TGCGCCAGCAGCTTGGATACAGGGAACTACGAGCAGTACTTC.

The chain uses TRBV19 and TRBJ1-2; D remains unclear. Trimming removed 7 bases at V and 4 bases at J, with 16 bases between. The CDR3 consists of 14 residues. Germline V gene lookup returns CDR1 LNHDA and CDR2 SQIVND (reference sequence). The CDR3 here is CASKSREESYGYTF. For the CDR3, the DNA is TGTGCCAGTAAATCGCGGGAAGAAAGCTATGGCTACACCTTC.

The CDR3 bases are TGTGCCAGCAGTTATCGGGCAGGGCTTAGGTATGGCTACACCTTC. As protein: CASSYRAGLRYGYTF. The chain combines TRBV6-6 with TRBJ1-2; perhaps TRBD1 as D (5 bases). V was clipped by 3 bases and J by 5 bases, with 16 bases between them. Germline values: CDR1 MNHNY, CDR2 SVGAGI (reference sequence). This CDR3 is 15 amino acids long.

V and J are TRBV19 and TRBJ1-5; D gene unclear. Trimming pared 2 bases from V and 7 bases from J, leaving 9 bases between. This CDR3 region has 13 residues. Germline loops: CDR1 LNHDA, CDR2 SQIVND (reference sequence). The CDR3 loop is CASSIRGRQPQHF. CDR3 nucleotide sequence: TGTGCCAGTAGTATAAGAGGGAGGCAGCCCCAGCATTTT.

The chain couples TRBV12-3 or TRBV12-4 to TRBJ2-7; D ambiguous. V was pared by 2 bases and J by 7 bases, with 9 bases between. The length of the CDR3 is 12 residues. Written as DNA, the CDR3 is TGTGCCAGCAGTTTATCCGTAGTTGAGCAGTACTTC. This gives the protein CASSLSVVEQYF.

This clone was found a few times. This sequence joins TRBV28 and TRBJ1-2; D call uncertain. The CDR3 sequence is 12 residues long. Germline V gene data show CDR1 as MDHEN and CDR2 as SYDVKM. Trimming removed 3 bases at V and 7 bases at J, with 9 bases between. CDR3 amino acids: CASSLSVSGYTF. CDR3 DNA: TGTGCCAGCAGTTTGTCAGTCTCTGGCTACACCTTC.

The chain employs TRBV3-1 (or the pseudogene TRBV3-2) and TRBJ1-2; D is undetermined. The V gene's germline CDR1 is LGHDT and CDR2 YNNKEL (reference sequence). V gave up 0 bases and J gave up 2 bases, with 10 bases separating them. The CDR3 runs to 15 residues. CDR3 protein: CASSQELGGNYGYTF. The CDR3 region has the DNA TGTGCCAGCAGCCAAGAACTAGGTGGCAACTATGGCTACACCTTC.

The gene calls are TRBV7-6 and TRBJ2-1; 9 nucleotides agree with TRBD2. CDR3 length: 15 amino acids. V gave up 1 base and J gave up 8 bases; unmatched junction bases: 6. Germline loops: CDR1 SGHVS, CDR2 FNYEAQ. The CDR3: CASSLGIPSGDEQFF. CDR3 in DNA: TGTGCCAGCAGCTTAGGTATCCCTAGCGGGGATGAGCAGTTCTTC.

The chain has TRBV28 and TRBJ1-2; possible D gene TRBD1, 5 bases. The CDR3 totals 12 residues. CDR1 is MDHEN, CDR2 SYDVKM, per germline. The V and J ends lost 10 bases and 7 bases respectively, with 16 bases between them. This chain's CDR3 is CATRLGVFGYTF. DNA for the CDR3: TGTGCCACTAGACTAGGGGTTTTTGGCTACACCTTC.

The rearrangement uses TRBV5-5 and TRBJ2-7; 9 bases map to TRBD1. With V trimmed by 3 bases and J by 3 bases, 7 bases remained unmatched. The CDR3 totals 15 residues. Germline CDR1 reads SGHKS; CDR2 reads YYEKEE (reference sequence). CDR3 residues: CASSSLGTGHYEQYF. The DNA for the CDR3 is TGTGCCAGCAGCTCCCTCGGGACAGGGCACTACGAGCAGTACTTC.

The chain couples TRBV5-6 to TRBJ2-1, with 13 bases identical to TRBD2. The length of the CDR3 is 18 residues. Germline V gene lookup returns CDR1 SGHDT and CDR2 YYEEEE. J lost 0 bases, V lost 4 bases, and 7 bases had no gene match. In DNA form, the CDR3 reads TGTGCCAGCAGCAGGACTAGCGGGGGCATGAGCTCCTACAATGAGCAGTTCTTC. Translation gives CASSRTSGGMSSYNEQFF.

The chain has TRBV5-6 and TRBJ1-3, with 9 bases fitting TRBD1. The V gene's germline CDR1 is SGHDT and CDR2 YYEEEE. This CDR3 has 15 amino acids. The V gene end was trimmed by 4 bases and the J gene end by 3 bases; junction bases not matched to a gene: 5. The CDR3 nucleotides read TGTGCCAGCAGCAGGGACAGGGTTGGTGGAAACACCATATATTTT. Translating gives CASSRDRVGGNTIYF.

The rearrangement uses TRBV27 and TRBJ1-2; the match to TRBD1 covers 7 bases. J gave up 2 bases and V 2 bases, and 5 bases lay outside the gene matches. The CDR3 runs to 15 residues. The germline V gene has CDR1 MNHEY and CDR2 SMNVEV (reference sequence). The DNA of the CDR3 is TGTGCCAGCAGTTTAGCAGGGGGGCAGAACTATGGCTACACCTTC. It specifies CASSLAGGQNYGYTF.

This chain links TRBV7-2 with TRBJ1-1; D possibly corresponds to TRBD1 (5 bases). V lost 4 bases to trimming and J lost 1 base, with 7 bases between them. Germline V lookup: CDR1 SGHTA, CDR2 FQGNSA. There are 13 residues in the CDR3. In DNA, the CDR3 is TGTGCCAGCAGCTCAAGGGGGAACACTGAAGCTTTCTTT. It yields the protein CASSSRGNTEAFF. The full variable domain, rest sourced from reference TRBV7-2 and TRBJ1-1, is GAGVSQSPSNKVTEKGKDVELRCDPISGHTALYWYRQSLGQGLEFLIYFQGNSAPDKSGLPSDRFSAERTGGSVSTLTIQRTQQEDSAVYLCASSSRGNTEAFFGQGTRLTVV.

This chain connects TRBV28 to TRBJ2-3, with D tentatively TRBD2 (6 bases). The germline V and J ends were trimmed by 6 bases and 1 base, with 17 bases remaining between them. CDR3 length equals 16 residues. Germline V CDR1 and CDR2: MDHEN, SYDVKM. The CDR3 spells CASSWGGVRGTDTQYF. For the CDR3, the DNA is TGTGCCAGCAGCTGGGGCGGGGTTCGAGGCACAGATACGCAGTATTTT. Complete variable domain (other parts from reference TRBV28 and TRBJ2-3): DVKVTQSSRYLVKRTGEKVFLECVQDMDHENMFWYRQDPGLGLRLIYFSYDVKMKEKGDIPEGYSVSREKKERFSLILESASTNQTSMYLCASSWGGVRGTDTQYFGPGTRLTVL.

The genes are TRBV10-3 and TRBJ2-7; TRBD2 agrees at 12 bases. J gave up 4 bases and V 2 bases, and 0 bases lay outside the gene matches. The V gene's germline CDR1 is ENHRY and CDR2 SYGVKD. CDR3 length: 14 residues. CDR3 protein: CAISETSGRYEQYF. The CDR3 nucleotides are TGTGCCATCAGTGAGACTAGCGGGAGGTACGAGCAGTACTTC.

This chain joins TRBV7-9 and TRBJ1-5, with 9 bases identical to TRBD1. Germline V lookup: CDR1 SEHNR, CDR2 FQNEAQ (reference sequence). The CDR3 totals 16 residues. V lost 5 bases to trimming and J lost 2 bases; unmatched junction nucleotides: 7. In DNA, the CDR3 is TGTGCCAGCAGCCCGGACAGGGGAGGAGGCAATCAGCCCCAGCATTTT. Its translation is CASSPDRGGGNQPQHF. The complete variable domain, with remaining parts taken from reference TRBV7-9 and TRBJ1-5, reads DTGVSQNPRHKITKRGQNVTFRCDPISEHNRLYWYRQTLGQGPEFLTYFQNEAQLEKSRLLSDRFSAERPKGSFSTLEIQRTEQGDSAMYLCASSPDRGGGNQPQHFGDGTRLSIL.

This chain uses TRBV10-2 with TRBJ2-7; unclear D gene. The CDR3 consists of 12 residues. V lost 4 bases and J 9 bases, leaving 13 bases between the germline ends. Germline CDR1 and CDR2: WSHSY and SAAADI. CDR3 amino acids: CASSVADERQYF. The CDR3 DNA reads TGCGCCAGCAGTGTAGCAGACGAGCGGCAGTACTTC.

The chain recombines TRBV2 with TRBJ1-5; 9 nucleotides agree with TRBD1. CDR3 size: 14 residues. With 2 bases clipped from V and 9 bases from J, the junction kept 5 bases outside the gene matches. Germline V lookup: CDR1 SNHLY, CDR2 FYNNEI. This CDR3 is CASSERTGAGPQHF. The DNA for the CDR3 is TGTGCCAGCAGTGAAAGGACAGGGGCCGGGCCCCAGCATTTT.

The chain recombines TRBV28 with TRBJ2-1; 13 bases line up with TRBD2. J was trimmed by 2 bases and V by 6 bases; bases with no gene match: 13. CDR3 length equals 19 residues. From germline, CDR1 is MDHEN and CDR2 SYDVKM. CDR3 residues: CASRPTGTSGTGAYNEQFF. CDR3 in DNA: TGTGCCAGCAGACCGACCGGGACTAGCGGGACCGGGGCCTACAATGAGCAGTTCTTC.

This clone came up many times. The V and J genes are TRBV19 and TRBJ1-6; D remains ambiguous. CDR1 LNHDA and CDR2 SQIVND come from the germline V gene (reference sequence). Trimming cost V 10 bases and J 8 bases, with 6 bases left between them. The length of the CDR3 is 10 residues. The DNA of the CDR3 is TGTGCCAATAAATATTCACCCCTCCACTTT. It codes for CANKYSPLHF.

V usage is TRBV28 and J usage is TRBJ2-7; D remains unclear. The CDR3 contains 14 residues. Trimming removed 4 bases from V and 2 bases from J, with 12 bases in between. CDR1 is MDHEN and CDR2 is SYDVKM in the germline V gene. The CDR3, as DNA: TGTGCCAGCAGTTCCCCAGGAACAACCTACGAGCAGTACTTC. Translated, it gives CASSSPGTTYEQYF.

This chain joins TRBV3-1 (or the pseudogene TRBV3-2) and TRBJ1-2; tentatively, D is TRBD1 (5 bases). The CDR3 extends over 13 amino acids. V was shortened by 4 bases and J by 11 bases, with 17 bases between the two germline ends. Germline assignment: CDR1 LGHDT and CDR2 YNNKEL (reference sequence). CDR3 in amino acids: CASSLPGERRYTF. DNA for the CDR3: TGTGCCAGCAGCCTCCCGGGGGAGAGGCGGTACACCTTC.

This chain links TRBV4-1 with TRBJ1-3, with 11 bases aligning to TRBD1. Trimming removed 0 bases from V and 4 bases from J; junction bases left unmatched: 11. Germline V gene sequence: CDR1 MGHRA, CDR2 YSYEKL. CDR3 length: 19 amino acids. The CDR3 DNA sequence: TGCGCCAGCAGCCAAGAGGTAGGGGGACAGGGGGAGTCCGGAAACACCATATATTTT. Protein sequence: CASSQEVGGQGESGNTIYF.

This clone was seen only once. This chain connects TRBV30 to TRBJ1-3; TRBD1 matches at 9 bases. CDR3 size: 15 residues. Trimming cost V 4 bases and J 1 base; bases outside gene matches: 5. The V gene's germline CDR1 is GTSNPN and CDR2 SVGIG (reference sequence). The CDR3 here is CAWTPGTGSGNTIYF. The CDR3 region has the DNA TGTGCCTGGACCCCCGGGACAGGGTCTGGAAACACCATATATTTT.

This clone has just one count. The V and J genes are TRBV5-1 and TRBJ2-1; TRBD2 matches 12 bases. CDR1 is SGHRS, CDR2 YFSETQ, per germline. The CDR3 runs 19 residues. V shed 4 bases, J shed 2 bases, and the junction held 13 bases outside the gene matches. This CDR3 is CASSRGSSGRAKAYNEQFF. Here the CDR3 DNA reads TGCGCCAGCAGCCGGGGGTCTAGCGGGAGGGCCAAGGCCTACAATGAGCAGTTCTTC.

This clone was observed a few times. The V gene is TRBV4-2, the J gene TRBJ2-3; D may be TRBD2 (7 bases). The CDR3 covers 17 residues. V lost 7 bases and J 2 bases, leaving 22 bases between the germline ends. Germline CDR1 reads LGHNA; CDR2 reads YNFKEQ. CDR3: CASTSGRAGATTDTQYF. CDR3 DNA sequence: TGTGCCAGCACCTCAGGGAGGGCGGGGGCCACCACAGATACGCAGTATTTT.